One sample yielded the 5 T cell receptor beta chains listed below, sequenced in a study of shared clonotypes between healthy human individuals. Libraries were prepared by immunoSEQ multiplex PCR; TCRdb keeps only in-frame clonotypes and omits some of them. Among 2 million to 3 million clones listed, about 92% were seen once. The sequenced sample consisted of naive CD4+ T cells sorted from blood. Stated subset: CD45RA+ positively selected. The receptor source for this set is a man between 18 and 29 years old in good health.

The genes are TRBV5-4 and TRBJ2-2, with TRBD2 identical over 10 bases. V was pared by 1 base and J by 7 bases, with 7 bases of the junction left unmatched. This CDR3 has 16 amino acids. CDR1 is SGHNT and CDR2 is YYREEE in the germline V gene (reference sequence). The CDR3, as DNA: TGTGCCAGCAGCTTGAGGAGCGGGGGGGCCCACGGGGAGCTGTTTTTT. Translation: CASSLRSGGAHGELFF. The whole variable domain, remainder taken from reference TRBV5-4 and TRBJ2-2, is ETGVTQSPTHLIKTRGQQVTLRCSSQSGHNTVSWYQQALGQGPQFIFQYYREEENGRGNFPPRFSGLQFPNYSSELNVNALELDDSALYLCASSLRSGGAHGELFFGEGSRLTVL.

A single count supports this clone. V gene TRBV9 combines with J gene TRBJ2-2, with 7 bases lining up with TRBD1. The CDR3 length is 16 residues. V dropped 3 bases and J dropped 5; count of bases not matched to a gene: 10. Germline CDR1 reads SGDLS; CDR2 reads YYNGEE. The CDR3 loop reads CASSARQGRSTGELFF. Here the CDR3 DNA reads TGTGCCAGCAGCGCTAGACAGGGAAGGAGTACCGGGGAGCTGTTTTTT. The whole variable domain, remainder taken from reference TRBV9 and TRBJ2-2, is DSGVTQTPKHLITATGQRVTLRCSPRSGDLSVYWYQQSLDQGLQFLIQYYNGEERAKGNILERFSAQQFPDLHSELNLSSLELGDSALYFCASSARQGRSTGELFFGEGSRLTVL.

The J gene is TRBJ2-3, the V gene TRBV10-3, with D tentatively TRBD1 (5 bases). The CDR3 has 13 amino acids. Germline values: CDR1 ENHRY, CDR2 SYGVKD. The ends were cut back, 7 bases at V and 4 bases at J, with 12 bases in the middle. CDR3 bases: TGTGCCATCAAGGGGTCCTCGTCAGATACGCAGTATTTT. Translation: CAIKGSSSDTQYF.

This chain connects TRBV7-2 to TRBJ2-7, with D possibly being TRBD1 (7 bases). The CDR3 contains 15 residues. Trimming removed 5 bases from V and 3 bases from J, with 17 bases in between. CDR1 is SGHTA, CDR2 FQGNSA, per germline. The CDR3 loop is CASSPRGQEGYEQYF. Written as DNA, the CDR3 is TGTGCCAGCAGCCCACGTGGACAGGAGGGCTACGAGCAGTACTTC. The full variable domain, its missing parts supplied by reference TRBV7-2 and TRBJ2-7, is GAGVSQSPSNKVTEKGKDVELRCDPISGHTALYWYRQSLGQGLEFLIYFQGNSAPDKSGLPSDRFSAERTGGSVSTLTIQRTQQEDSAVYLCASSPRGQEGYEQYFGPGTRLTVT.

The chain employs TRBV5-6 and TRBJ2-7, with D possibly TRBD1 on 5 matching bases. The germline CDR1 and CDR2 sequences are SGHDT and YYEEEE. The CDR3 is 14 residues long. Trimming pared 1 base from V and 5 bases from J, leaving 13 bases between. This CDR3 reads CASSLFDSPHEQYF. The CDR3 DNA reads TGTGCCAGCAGCTTGTTTGACAGCCCCCACGAGCAGTACTTC. Based on the CDR3 plus reference TRBV5-6 and TRBJ2-7, the full variable domain is DAGVTQSPTHLIKTRGQQVTLRCSPKSGHDTVSWYQQALGQGPQFIFQYYEEEERQRGNFPDRFSGHQFPNYSSELNVNALLLGDSALYLCASSLFDSPHEQYFGPGTRLTVT.